Listed here is a single T cell receptor (beta chain). Only a few counts were recorded for this clonotype. The clone's antigen remains unknown. Nothing much larger sits one base from this clone, and base qualities are not available. For this chain, trimming is 3 bases at the V end and 0 bases at the J end, and the number of junction bases without a gene match is 1. Per the germline V gene, LGHNA is the CDR1 and YNFKEQ is the CDR2. The CDR3 sequence holds 14 residues, the cysteine and phenylalanine included. Only CDR3 DNA is held: 42 bases, read in frame from base 1. This sample is drawn from a study of T cells in Graves' hyperthyroidism and ophthalmopathy (dated by TCRdb to between 2017 and 2020). In the study overall: Peripheral blood samples were taken at the time of initial diagnosis, prior to any treatment. The approximately 100 discovery patients were divided at random into training and test sets in a 7:3 ratio. The paper describes TCR Vbeta CDR3 sequencing of around 140 peripheral blood samples, made up of about 41 ophthalmopathy patients, approximately 73 hyperthyroidism patients and 17 progressor patients. After blood sampling, hyperthyroidism patients were treated with methimazole at a starting dose of 30 mg daily, and ophthalmopathy patients were treated with high-dose intravenous methylprednisolone. Whether ophthalmopathy could be predicted prospectively was tested in an independent validation cohort made up of under 20 hyperthyroidism patients plus 17 patients who later progressed to ophthalmopathy. The study also compared thyroid tissue and blood T-cell repertoires from about six Graves' hyperthyroidism patients. To identify TCR V-J signatures that set the groups apart, the researchers used a discovery cohort of 90 to 100 patients, made up of approximately 43 with Graves' ophthalmopathy and approximately 57 with stable Graves' hyperthyroidism. The full study reports these points: Blood samples also contained most of the expanded thyroid clonotypes (frequency above 0.001), which suggests that blood repertoires may reflect thyroid immune responses. Sample size was not statistically predetermined, and investigators were not blinded to group allocation. During validation, the model predicted progression to ophthalmopathy a median of approximately 6 months ahead of onset, with approximately 71% sensitivity and about 75% specificity. A 13 V-J signature model separated ophthalmopathy from stable hyperthyroidism, with about 88% sensitivity and roughly 81% specificity in cross-validation and 80%/75% in testing.

The TCR beta CDR3 regions were amplified from the RNA transcripts. The first round of RT-PCR for the TCR CDR3 was performed with the HTBI primer set and the Qiagen OneStep RT-PCR kit. Libraries were constructed in a second round of multiplex PCR, after which size selection and purification were carried out. Paired-end sequencing of the libraries was performed with 100 bp reads on an Illumina HiSeq2000. From the authors' description of their analysis: SOAPnuke was used to process the raw data, with reads discarded if the reads contained adapters or uncalled bases, had a mean Phred below 15, or lacked an exact constant-primer or identifier match. High-quality paired reads were merged with COPE v1.2.5, and unique nucleotide sequences were defined as clonotypes. MiTCR v1.1 was used to align clonotypes to the IMGT TRBV, TRBD and TRBJ reference segments. Only V-J combinations with frequency above 0.0001, covering about 99% of repertoires, were analysed. The TCS score was defined as F50 (clonal expansion) divided by E x V (chaos), with BLOSUM62-based TCRdist calculated between CDR3 peptides within each V-J. Welch's t-statistics and random forest reduced some 510 V-J features to 10 to 15, which were used in a naive Bayes classifier (R e1071). TCRdb's own reprocessing of the public reads used fastp at Q25 and MiXCR and kept productive beta chains. Identical CDR3 proteins give one entry, which carries the most common genes and DNA. In this record, the V and J calls reflect TCRdb's handling and not the investigators' own analysis. Across this sample there are a few hundred thousand distinct CDR3 sequences, with about 16% seen only once. Clones ranked in the top ten supply about 31% of the sample.

Ophthalmopathy patients had moderately to severely active disease, with a Clinical Activity Score of 3 or more, a NOSPECS grade of 4 or more, and a disease duration of less than 3 months. The study excluded patients with uncontrolled infections, other autoimmune diseases, pregnancy or lactation. Diagnoses relied on clinical symptoms, serum thyroxine and TRAb, thyroid ultrasound and orbital computed tomography. PBMCs were separated from roughly 10 ml of fresh peripheral blood using Ficoll-Paque density gradient centrifugation. Total RNA was extracted using Trizol reagent, and RNA quality was assessed on an Agilent 2100 Bioanalyzer.

The V gene is TRBV4-2 and the J gene is TRBJ1-2; 7 nucleotides in the junction match TRBD1. This TCR derives from a woman aged 30 to 39 with Graves' ophthalmopathy. Source material: blood. The DNA reads TGTGCCAGCAGCCAGGACAGGCCTAACTATGGCTACACCTTC. This sequence encodes CASSQDRPNYGYTF.